These 24 T cell receptor beta chains were sequenced from one sample in a study of CD8 T cells in Susac syndrome. An amount of RNA that ranged from roughly 0.5 to 1 ug was reverse transcribed with random hexamers. TCRdb re-called the immunoSEQ multiplex PCR reads with MiXCR, one entry per CDR3 protein. The top ten clones hold about 0.18% of a sample with some 130,000 distinct CDR3 sequences, roughly 94% of them seen once. The sample was CD8+ T cells from PBMCs. These receptors originate from a human donor with Susac syndrome.

This CDR3 reads CASSEGQGGYEQYF. The CDR3 coding sequence is TGTGCCAGCAGTGAAGGACAGGGGGGCTACGAGCAGTACTTC. The rearrangement links TRBV2 to TRBJ2-7, with 9 bases fitting TRBD1. The germline V gene encodes CDR1 SNHLY and CDR2 FYNNEI. This CDR3 is built from 14 residues. With V trimmed by 1 base and J by 3 bases, 1 base remained unmatched.

This chain connects TRBV30 to TRBJ1-1; tentatively, D is TRBD1 (6 bases). The V and J ends lost 4 bases and 3 bases respectively, with 18 bases between them. CDR3 length: 15 amino acids. Germline lookup yields CDR1 GTSNPN and CDR2 SVGIG (reference sequence). CDR3 coding DNA: TGTGCCTGGACCCCCCGGAGGGGGGCGGACACTGAAGCTTTCTTT. Translation: CAWTPRRGADTEAFF.

The CDR3 region is CASSPSGGARGYTF. DNA of the CDR3: TGTGCCAGCAGCCCCTCCGGAGGGGCCAGGGGCTACACCTTC. The chain links TRBV6-5 to TRBJ1-2; the D gene is possibly TRBD1 (5 bases). Germline CDR1 MNHEY, CDR2 SVGAGI. V was cut by 6 bases and J by 8 bases, with 19 bases left in between. The CDR3 runs to 14 residues.

The chain carries TRBV25-1 and TRBJ1-1; possibly TRBD1 for D (5 bases). The CDR3 has 12 amino acids. Germline lookup yields CDR1 MGHDK and CDR2 SYGVNS. Trimming shortened V by 4 bases and J by 8 bases, and 11 bases separated the two germline ends. The DNA of the CDR3 is TGTGCCAGCAGTGCCGGGACTCCCGAAGCTTTCTTT. Protein sequence: CASSAGTPEAFF.

This clonotype was seen a few times. The rearrangement uses TRBV18 and TRBJ1-1; tentatively, D is TRBD1 (5 bases). There are 12 residues in the CDR3. Germline assignment: CDR1 KGHSH and CDR2 LQKENI. The V and J ends lost 3 bases and 6 bases respectively, with 8 bases between them. CDR3 coding DNA: TGTGCCAGCTCACCGGGGGGGGCTGAAGCTTTCTTT. It translates to CASSPGGAEAFF.

This sequence joins TRBV4-1 and TRBJ2-1; no clear D gene. The V end was cut by 1 base, the J end by 4 bases, with 8 bases between. Germline CDR1 MGHRA, CDR2 YSYEKL. The length of the CDR3 is 14 residues. The CDR3 DNA follows: TGCGCCAGCAGCCAAGCGGCGGCTTACAATGAGCAGTTCTTC. Amino acids: CASSQAAAYNEQFF.

The chain carries TRBV5-6 and TRBJ2-1; TRBD2 matches 14 bases. The V and J ends lost 4 bases and 9 bases, in that order; junction bases with no gene match: 12. The CDR3 runs 17 residues. Germline V gives CDR1 SGHDT, CDR2 YYEEEE. The CDR3 sequence: CASSPRPGTSGSGEQFF. The CDR3 DNA reads TGTGCCAGCAGCCCACGCCCCGGGACTAGCGGGAGTGGTGAGCAGTTCTTC.

The V and J genes are TRBV4-1 and TRBJ1-1, with a tentative D call TRBD1 (6 bases). CDR3 length: 16 amino acids. Trimming stripped 1 base from V and 0 bases from J, with 12 bases between. Germline CDR1 MGHRA, CDR2 YSYEKL. The CDR3 spells CASSQAPGHLNTEAFF. Written as DNA, the CDR3 is TGCGCCAGCAGCCAAGCTCCGGGACACCTGAACACTGAAGCTTTCTTT.

The chain joins TRBV6-6 to TRBJ1-5, with a weak D call TRBD1 (5 bases). Trimming pared 2 bases from V and 3 bases from J, leaving 14 bases between. The CDR3 covers 16 residues. The germline V gene has CDR1 MNHNY and CDR2 SVGAGI (reference sequence). CDR3 amino acids: CASSYIVGTHNQPQHF. CDR3 DNA sequence: TGTGCCAGCAGTTACATCGTTGGGACTCACAATCAGCCCCAGCATTTT.

The V call is TRBV7-8, the J call TRBJ1-5; D is unclear. Germline CDR1 is SGHVS and CDR2 is FQNEAQ. The CDR3 contains 16 residues. V was trimmed by 1 base and J by 0 bases, leaving 10 bases between them. CDR3 residues: CASSLEVRYSNQPQHF. CDR3 bases: TGTGCCAGCAGCTTAGAAGTTAGATATAGCAATCAGCCCCAGCATTTT.

The V gene is TRBV7-6, the J gene TRBJ1-1, with 9 bases identical to TRBD1. Germline CDR1 and CDR2: SGHVS and FNYEAQ. The CDR3 runs to 17 residues. Trimming cost V 4 bases and J 4 bases; bases outside gene matches: 13. The CDR3 spells CASSYQRPGTGITEAFF. CDR3 sequence (DNA): TGTGCCAGCAGCTACCAACGCCCCGGGACAGGGATCACTGAAGCTTTCTTT.

V and J are TRBV7-6 and TRBJ2-1; TRBD2 matches 11 bases. Trimming at V came to 1 base and at J to 4 bases, leaving 6 bases not matched to a gene. Germline V gene lookup returns CDR1 SGHVS and CDR2 FNYEAQ. The CDR3 extends over 17 amino acids. The CDR3 sequence: CASSLGAGTSGYNEQFF. The CDR3 DNA reads TGTGCCAGCAGCTTAGGGGCCGGGACTAGCGGTTACAATGAGCAGTTCTTC.

CDR3 coding DNA: TGTGCCAGCAGCTTCGAGGGACAGGGTCTCCACGAGCAGTACTTC. Translation: CASSFEGQGLHEQYF. This chain connects TRBV7-9 to TRBJ2-7, with TRBD1 identical over 9 bases. The CDR3 covers 15 residues. Germline assignment: CDR1 SEHNR and CDR2 FQNEAQ (reference sequence). The trim removed 3 bases at V and 5 bases at J, leaving 8 bases unmatched.

V gene TRBV13 combines with J gene TRBJ2-1; D is ambiguous. Trimming cost V 4 bases and J 8 bases, with 9 bases left between them. Germline assignment: CDR1 PRHDT and CDR2 FYEKMQ (reference sequence). The CDR3 sequence is 12 residues long. CDR3 sequence: CASSSKGHEQFF. The DNA for the CDR3 is TGTGCCAGCAGCTCGAAAGGGCATGAGCAGTTCTTC.

This clonotype was seen more than once but under ten times. V usage is TRBV11-2 and J usage is TRBJ2-5, with D hard to call. Trimming stripped 1 base from V and 2 bases from J, with 8 bases between. This CDR3 has 14 residues. Germline V gives CDR1 SGHAT, CDR2 FQNNGV. The CDR3: CASSLVPYQETQYF. CDR3 sequence (DNA): TGTGCCAGCAGCTTAGTTCCCTATCAAGAGACCCAGTACTTC.

Of note for this clonotype: The junction and the germline gene differ at one end; a read error may be behind it. The chain combines TRBV4-1 with TRBJ2-7; 7 bases agree with TRBD2. Germline CDR1 and CDR2: MGHRA and YSYEKL. The CDR3 length is 18 residues. The CDR3 coding sequence is TGCGCCAGCAGCCAAGATCCCTCTTTGGGAGGGTCCTCCCACGAGCAGTACTTC. It specifies CASSQDPSLGGSSHEQYF.

This chain joins TRBV5-6 and TRBJ2-6; TRBD2 is a possible D gene (6 bases). The CDR3 totals 15 residues. In germline, CDR1 is SGHDT, CDR2 YYEEEE. The V end was cut by 4 bases, the J end by 1 base, with 9 bases between. The CDR3 protein is CASSGGDSGANVLTF. CDR3 sequence (DNA): TGTGCCAGCAGCGGAGGGGATTCTGGGGCCAACGTCCTGACTTTC.

The V and J genes are TRBV4-1 and TRBJ2-7; TRBD2 matches at 7 bases. The CDR3 is 15 amino acids. J was trimmed by 2 bases and V by 2 bases; bases with no gene match: 6. Germline assignment: CDR1 MGHRA and CDR2 YSYEKL. CDR3 nucleotide sequence: TGCGCCAGCAGCCAACCGGGACTAACAACCTACGAGCAGTACTTC. This sequence encodes CASSQPGLTTYEQYF.

The sample holds one count of this clonotype. This sequence joins TRBV30 and TRBJ2-1; the D is unclear. Germline loops: CDR1 GTSNPN, CDR2 SVGIG (reference sequence). This CDR3 has 15 residues. V shed 3 bases and J shed 0 bases, with 12 bases lying between them. CDR3 amino acids: CAWSAVGASYNEQFF. The CDR3 region has the DNA TGTGCCTGGAGCGCGGTGGGCGCCTCCTACAATGAGCAGTTCTTC. Filled out from reference TRBV30 and TRBJ2-1, the complete variable domain reads SQTIHQWPATLVQPVGSPLSLECTVEGTSNPNLYWYRQAAGRGLQLLFYSVGIGQISSEVPQNLSASRPQDRQFILSSKKLLLSDSGFYLCAWSAVGASYNEQFFGPGTRLTVL.

This clonotype was seen a single time. The V gene is TRBV6-5, the J gene TRBJ1-2; TRBD1 might be the D (6 bases). Trimming stripped 0 bases from V and 3 bases from J, with 8 bases between. Germline lookup yields CDR1 MNHEY and CDR2 SVGAGI. This CDR3 is built from 14 residues. The CDR3 DNA sequence: TGTGCCAGCAGTTACTCTGCAGGGGACTATGGCTACACCTTC. Amino acids: CASSYSAGDYGYTF.

This clonotype has just a few counts. This chain's CDR3 is CSASGGSSYEQYF. The CDR3 bases are TGCAGTGCTAGTGGGGGAAGCTCCTACGAGCAGTACTTC. The rearrangement uses TRBV20-1 and TRBJ2-7; D may be TRBD1 or TRBD2 (5 bases each). Germline V gene data show CDR1 as DFQATT and CDR2 as SNEGSKA (reference sequence). This CDR3 contains 13 residues. Trimming removed 3 bases at V and 0 bases at J, with 9 bases between.

The rearrangement uses TRBV24-1 and TRBJ1-2, with TRBD1 matching 7 bases. After removal of 4 bases from V and 4 bases from J, the junction contained 14 bases not matched to a gene. CDR1 and CDR2 from the germline V gene are KGHDR and SFDVKD. The CDR3 extends over 17 amino acids. The CDR3 spells CATSDAPGTDEIYGYTF. DNA of the CDR3: TGTGCCACCAGTGACGCCCCGGGGACAGACGAAATCTATGGCTACACCTTC.

J is TRBJ2-1 and V is TRBV13, with TRBD2 matching 8 bases. The V and J ends lost 7 bases and 4 bases, in that order; junction bases with no gene match: 3. This CDR3 has 13 residues. The germline V gene encodes CDR1 PRHDT and CDR2 FYEKMQ (reference sequence). The DNA for the CDR3 is TGTGCCAGCAACCTAGCGGGTTACAATGAGCAGTTCTTC. As protein: CASNLAGYNEQFF.

The rearrangement links TRBV5-1 to TRBJ1-2; D perhaps matches TRBD1 (5 bases). The CDR3 sequence is 15 residues long. V shed 0 bases and J shed 3 bases, with 12 bases lying between them. Germline CDR1 and CDR2: SGHRS and YFSETQ. The CDR3 sequence is CASSLAGAGHYGYTF. For the CDR3, the DNA is TGCGCCAGCAGCTTGGCAGGAGCGGGGCACTATGGCTACACCTTC.